The 12 T cell receptor beta chains below were found in one sample sequenced in a study of cytomegalovirus exposure and HLA in healthy donors. TCRdb's table, derived via immunoSEQ multiplex PCR, lists solely in-frame clones and lacks some. The data show about 88,000 clones, 95% to 98% seen once. Sequencing used PBMCs. These TCRs come from a man aged 18 to 35 in good health and CMV-seronegative.

The rearrangement joins TRBV29-1 to TRBJ2-1; 8 bases agree with TRBD1. The CDR3 is 16 amino acids. V trimming: 3 bases; J trimming: 5 bases; junction bases outside the gene matches: 12. The germline gives CDR1 SQVTM, CDR2 ANQGSEA. CDR3 in DNA: TGCAGCGTTGATGGGGCTGCAGGGGGCGCCCACAATGAGCAGTTCTTC. It specifies CSVDGAAGGAHNEQFF.

The chain recombines TRBV6-6 with TRBJ2-1; TRBD2 agrees at 10 bases. This CDR3 spans 16 amino acids. Trimming at V came to 4 bases and at J to 3 bases, leaving 6 bases not matched to a gene. Germline V lookup: CDR1 MNHNY, CDR2 SVGAGI (reference sequence). For the CDR3, the DNA is TGTGCCAGCAGTTTGTTAGCGGGAGGCGACTACAATGAGCAGTTCTTC. Translating it yields CASSLLAGGDYNEQFF.

This chain joins TRBV6-5 and TRBJ2-4, with 8 nucleotides matching TRBD2. The CDR3 consists of 14 residues. Germline CDR1 reads MNHEY; CDR2 reads SVGAGI. The trim removed 7 bases at V and 2 bases at J, leaving 4 bases unmatched. The CDR3 here is CASTGGRSKNIQYF. CDR3 bases: TGTGCCAGCACGGGGGGGCGATCCAAAAACATTCAGTACTTC.

The chain couples TRBV5-1 to TRBJ2-6; D remains ambiguous. CDR1 and CDR2 (germline): SGHRS, YFSETQ. V was pared by 4 bases and J by 0 bases, with 14 bases between. The CDR3 contains 17 residues. The CDR3 sequence: CASSRSSRSSGANVLTF. CDR3 nucleotides: TGCGCCAGCAGCCGGAGCTCCCGGAGCTCTGGGGCCAACGTCCTGACTTTC.

The chain uses TRBV2 and TRBJ1-3, with D tentatively TRBD1 (5 bases). Trimming shortened V by 6 bases and J by 2 bases, and 8 bases separated the two germline ends. Germline CDR1 is SNHLY and CDR2 is FYNNEI. CDR3 length: 13 residues. The CDR3 region is CASSQGTGNTIYF. CDR3 DNA sequence: TGTGCCAGCAGCCAGGGAACTGGAAACACCATATATTTT.

The rearrangement joins TRBV18 to TRBJ2-7; 7 positions match TRBD2. Trimming at V came to 3 bases and at J to 5 bases, leaving 13 bases not matched to a gene. The CDR3 is 16 amino acids. Germline V gene sequence: CDR1 KGHSH, CDR2 LQKENI. CDR3 nucleotide sequence: TGTGCCAGCTCACCTGCATTAGGACTAGGACTCGACGAGCAGTACTTC. This translates into CASSPALGLGLDEQYF. Complete variable domain (other parts from reference TRBV18 and TRBJ2-7): NAGVMQNPRHLVRRRGQEARLRCSPMKGHSHVYWYRQLPEEGLKFMVYLQKENIIDESGMPKERFSAEFPKEGPSILRIQQVVRGDSAAYFCASSPALGLGLDEQYFGPGTRLTVT.

The gene calls are TRBV19 and TRBJ1-5; possibly TRBD1 for D (5 bases). Germline-derived CDR1 and CDR2 are LNHDA and SQIVND (reference sequence). V shed 0 bases and J shed 0 bases, with 9 bases lying between them. The CDR3 contains 16 residues. CDR3 bases: TGTGCCAGTAGTATAGATCGGGGGGTTAGCAATCAGCCCCAGCATTTT. It encodes CASSIDRGVSNQPQHF.

The chain links TRBV7-2 to TRBJ1-4; weak D call: TRBD1 (5 bases). The CDR3 contains 16 residues. V was shortened by 6 bases and J by 3 bases, with 17 bases between the two germline ends. CDR1 and CDR2 (germline): SGHTA, FQGNSA. The CDR3 protein is CASSLREGPSNEKLFF. The CDR3 region has the DNA TGTGCCAGCAGTCTACGGGAGGGACCTTCTAATGAAAAACTGTTTTTT.

V gene TRBV10-1 combines with J gene TRBJ2-7; D is perhaps TRBD2 (6 bases). The germline gives CDR1 WNHNN, CDR2 SYGVQD (reference sequence). The CDR3 loop spans 15 amino acids. Trimming stripped 3 bases from V and 3 bases from J, with 15 bases between. The CDR3 DNA sequence: TGCGCCAGCAGTGACGGCGGGAACGGTGGCTACGAGCAGTACTTC. Amino acids: CASSDGGNGGYEQYF.

The chain is built from TRBV4-1 and TRBJ2-5, with TRBD1 matching 8 bases. Trimming took 1 base from V and 2 from J; bases not matched to a gene: 15. This CDR3 is built from 19 residues. The germline V gene has CDR1 MGHRA and CDR2 YSYEKL. The CDR3 reads CASSQVASRGPKIQETQYF. For the CDR3, the DNA is TGCGCCAGCAGCCAAGTGGCGTCCAGGGGGCCCAAGATACAAGAGACCCAGTACTTC.

The V call is TRBV19, the J call TRBJ1-3, with D unclear. The CDR3 has 14 residues. The germline CDR1 and CDR2 sequences are LNHDA and SQIVND (reference sequence). With 1 base removed from V and 0 bases from J, the gap between germline ends came to 4 bases. Written as DNA, the CDR3 is TGTGCCAGTAGTATAGCCTACTCTGGAAACACCATATATTTT. Protein: CASSIAYSGNTIYF.

This clone was picked up one time. The chain has TRBV5-4 and TRBJ2-1; TRBD2 is a possible D gene (6 bases). V was cut by 4 bases and J by 2 bases, with 10 bases left in between. Germline loops: CDR1 SGHNT, CDR2 YYREEE (reference sequence). The CDR3 consists of 14 residues. CDR3 DNA: TGTGCCAGCAGCACCCCGGGGGCCTACAATGAGCAGTTCTTC. Translating it yields CASSTPGAYNEQFF.